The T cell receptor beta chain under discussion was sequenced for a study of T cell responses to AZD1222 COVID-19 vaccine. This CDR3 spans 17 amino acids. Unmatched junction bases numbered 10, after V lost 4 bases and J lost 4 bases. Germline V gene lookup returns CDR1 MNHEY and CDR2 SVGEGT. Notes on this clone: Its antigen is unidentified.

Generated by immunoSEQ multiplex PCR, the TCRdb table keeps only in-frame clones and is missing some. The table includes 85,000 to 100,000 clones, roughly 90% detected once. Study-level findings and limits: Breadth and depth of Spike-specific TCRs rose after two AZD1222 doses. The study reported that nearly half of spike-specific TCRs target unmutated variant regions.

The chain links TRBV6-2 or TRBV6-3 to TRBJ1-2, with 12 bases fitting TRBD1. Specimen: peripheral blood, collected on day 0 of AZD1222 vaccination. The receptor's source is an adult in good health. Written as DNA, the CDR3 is TGTGCCAGCAGTTCCCCTCCGGGGGACAGGGGGCTCTATGGCTACACCTTC. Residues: CASSSPPGDRGLYGYTF.